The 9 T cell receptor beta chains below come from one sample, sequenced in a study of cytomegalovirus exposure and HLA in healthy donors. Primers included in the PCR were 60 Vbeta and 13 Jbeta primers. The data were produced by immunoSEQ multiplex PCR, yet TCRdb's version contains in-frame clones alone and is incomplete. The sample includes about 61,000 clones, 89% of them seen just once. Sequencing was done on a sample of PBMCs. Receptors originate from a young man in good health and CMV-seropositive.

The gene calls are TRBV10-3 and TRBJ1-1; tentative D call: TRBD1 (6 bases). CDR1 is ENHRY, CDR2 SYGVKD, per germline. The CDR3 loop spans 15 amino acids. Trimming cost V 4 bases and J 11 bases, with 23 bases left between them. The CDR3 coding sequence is TGTGCCATCAGTGTCCTACAGGGTGAAGGGAGTAGGGCTTTCTTT. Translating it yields CAISVLQGEGSRAFF.

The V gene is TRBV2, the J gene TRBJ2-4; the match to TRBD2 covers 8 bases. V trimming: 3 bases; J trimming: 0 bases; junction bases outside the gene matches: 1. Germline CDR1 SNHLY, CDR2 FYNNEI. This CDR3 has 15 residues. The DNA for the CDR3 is TGTGCCAGCAGTGAGCGGGGGGTAGCCAAAAACATTCAGTACTTC. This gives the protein CASSERGVAKNIQYF. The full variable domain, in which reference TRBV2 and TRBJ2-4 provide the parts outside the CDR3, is EPEVTQTPSHQVTQMGQEVILRCVPISNHLYFYWYRQILGQKVEFLVSFYNNEISEKSEIFDDQFSVERPDGSNFTLKIRSTKLEDSAMYFCASSERGVAKNIQYFGAGTRLSVL.

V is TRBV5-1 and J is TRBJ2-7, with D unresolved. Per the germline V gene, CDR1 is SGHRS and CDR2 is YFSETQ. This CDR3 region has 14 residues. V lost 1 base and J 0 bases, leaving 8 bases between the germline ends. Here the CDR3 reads CASSLPGSSYEQYF. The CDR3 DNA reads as TGCGCCAGCAGCTTGCCGGGTAGCTCCTACGAGCAGTACTTC.

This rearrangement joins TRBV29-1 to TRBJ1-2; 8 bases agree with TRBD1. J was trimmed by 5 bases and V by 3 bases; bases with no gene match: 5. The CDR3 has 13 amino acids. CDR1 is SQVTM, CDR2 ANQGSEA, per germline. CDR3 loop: CSVDPTGEYGYTF. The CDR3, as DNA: TGCAGCGTTGACCCGACAGGGGAGTATGGCTACACCTTC.

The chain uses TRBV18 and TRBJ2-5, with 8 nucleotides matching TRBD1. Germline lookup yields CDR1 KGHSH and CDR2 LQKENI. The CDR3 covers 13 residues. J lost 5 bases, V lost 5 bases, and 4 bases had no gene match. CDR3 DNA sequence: TGTGCCAGCTCAAGGACAGGGCAGGAGACCCAGTACTTC. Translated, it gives CASSRTGQETQYF. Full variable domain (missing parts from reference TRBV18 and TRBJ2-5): NAGVMQNPRHLVRRRGQEARLRCSPMKGHSHVYWYRQLPEEGLKFMVYLQKENIIDESGMPKERFSAEFPKEGPSILRIQQVVRGDSAAYFCASSRTGQETQYFGPGTRLLVL.

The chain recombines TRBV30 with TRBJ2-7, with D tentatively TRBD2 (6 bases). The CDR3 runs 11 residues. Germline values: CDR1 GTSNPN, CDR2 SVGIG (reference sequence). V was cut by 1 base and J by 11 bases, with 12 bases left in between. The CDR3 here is CAWSAEGGKYF. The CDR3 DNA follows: TGTGCCTGGAGTGCGGAGGGTGGAAAGTACTTC.

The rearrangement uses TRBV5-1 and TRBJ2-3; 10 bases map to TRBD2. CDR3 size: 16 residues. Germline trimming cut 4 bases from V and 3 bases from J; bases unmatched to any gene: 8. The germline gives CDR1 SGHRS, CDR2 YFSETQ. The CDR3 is CASSTSSGSGTDTQYF. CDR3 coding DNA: TGCGCCAGCAGCACTTCTAGCGGGAGTGGGACAGATACGCAGTATTTT.

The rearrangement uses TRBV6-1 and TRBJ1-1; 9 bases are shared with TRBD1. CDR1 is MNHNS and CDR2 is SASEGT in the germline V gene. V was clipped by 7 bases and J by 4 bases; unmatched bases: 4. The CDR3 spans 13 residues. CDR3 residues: CASKGQGSTEAFF. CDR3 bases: TGTGCCAGCAAAGGACAGGGGAGCACTGAAGCTTTCTTT.

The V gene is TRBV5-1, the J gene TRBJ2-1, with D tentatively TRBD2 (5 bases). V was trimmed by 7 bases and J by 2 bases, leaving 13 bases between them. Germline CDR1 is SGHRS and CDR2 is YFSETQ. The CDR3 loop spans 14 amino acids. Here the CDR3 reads CASLSAEPYNEQFF. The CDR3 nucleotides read TGCGCCAGCCTATCAGCGGAACCCTACAATGAGCAGTTCTTC.